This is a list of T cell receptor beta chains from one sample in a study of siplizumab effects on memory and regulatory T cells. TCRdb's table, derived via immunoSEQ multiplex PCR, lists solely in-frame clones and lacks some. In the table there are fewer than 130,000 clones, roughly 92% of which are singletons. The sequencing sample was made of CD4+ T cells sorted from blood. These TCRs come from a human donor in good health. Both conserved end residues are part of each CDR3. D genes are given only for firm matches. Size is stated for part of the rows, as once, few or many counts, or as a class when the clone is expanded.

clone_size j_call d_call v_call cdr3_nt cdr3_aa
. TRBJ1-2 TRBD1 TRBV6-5 TGTGCCAGCAGTGCCCTGGGACAGGGGATGTCTGGCTACACCTTC CASSALGQGMSGYTF
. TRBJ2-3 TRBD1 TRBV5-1 TGCGCCAGCAGCTACGGACAGGGGGGAGATACGCAGTATTTT CASSYGQGGDTQYF
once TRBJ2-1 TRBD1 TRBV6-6 TGTGCCAGCAGTCAATCCGGGACAGGTGAGCAGTTCTTC CASSQSGTGEQFF
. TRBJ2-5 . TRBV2 TGTGCCAGCAGGAAAGACAGTGGAGAGACCCAGTACTTC CASRKDSGETQYF
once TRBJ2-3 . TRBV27 TGTGCCAGCAGCAATAAGGGGGGGTCTGATACGCAGTATTTT CASSNKGGSDTQYF
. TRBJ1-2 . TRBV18 TGTGCCAGCTCACCACCGTCACAGCCTAACTATGGCTACACCTTC CASSPPSQPNYGYTF
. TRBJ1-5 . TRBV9 TGTGCCAGCAGCGTAGGGGCAGGGGACGGGTATCAGCCCCAGCATTTT CASSVGAGDGYQPQHF
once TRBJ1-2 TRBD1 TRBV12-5 TGTGCTAGTGGTTTCAACAGGGGGGTACTTAGCTACACCTTC CASGFNRGVLSYTF
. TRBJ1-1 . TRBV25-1 TGTGCCAGCAGTGATGGGCAGGTGGTAGCTGAAGCTTTCTTT CASSDGQVVAEAFF
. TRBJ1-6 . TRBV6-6 TGTGCCAGCACTAGGAATTTCTATAATTCACCCCTCCACTTT CASTRNFYNSPLHF
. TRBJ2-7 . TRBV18 TGTGCCAGCTCACCGTCGGACAGGCAGTACTTC CASSPSDRQYF
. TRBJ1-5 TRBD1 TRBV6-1 TGTGCCAGCAGTGAAAGACAGGGGGCTAGAGGTAATCAGCCCCAGCATTTT CASSERQGARGNQPQHF
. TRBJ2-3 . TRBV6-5 TGTGCCAGCCGGACTACCCAAAACACAGATACGCAGTATTTT CASRTTQNTDTQYF
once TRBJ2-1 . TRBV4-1 TGCGCCAGCAGCCCAGTAGTTAGCTCCTACAATGAGCAGTTCTTC CASSPVVSSYNEQFF
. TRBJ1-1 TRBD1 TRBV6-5 TGTGCCAGCAGTTACGGACAGGAACAGAACACTGAAGCTTTCTTT CASSYGQEQNTEAFF
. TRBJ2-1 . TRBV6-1 TGTGCCAGCAGACGAACCTACAATGAGCAGTTCTTC CASRRTYNEQFF
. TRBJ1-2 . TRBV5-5 TGTGCCAGCAGCTTGTCTTTCCCCGGATCCTTCTTCTACACCTTC CASSLSFPGSFFYTF
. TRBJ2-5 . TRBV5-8 TGTGCCAGCAGCTTGGAGGGAGAGACCCAGTACTTC CASSLEGETQYF
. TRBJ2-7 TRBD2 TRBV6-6 TGTGCCGTGTCGAGCGGGAGTACCTACGAGCAGTACTTC CAVSSGSTYEQYF
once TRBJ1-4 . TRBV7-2 TGTGCCAGCAGCTACCAAACAGGGAATGAAAAACTGTTTTTT CASSYQTGNEKLFF
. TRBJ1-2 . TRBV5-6 TGTGCCAGCAGCTTCCGACTGAGGGGCGGGCCAAATGGCTACACCTTC CASSFRLRGGPNGYTF
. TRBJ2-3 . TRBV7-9 TGTGCCAGCCGACTGTCAGGGATTGGGCCGCAGTATTTT CASRLSGIGPQYF
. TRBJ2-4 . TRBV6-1 TGTGCCAGCAGTGTCGGGACAAACTATAGGAGCATTCAGTACTTC CASSVGTNYRSIQYF
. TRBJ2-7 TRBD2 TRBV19 TGTGCCAGTAGTTCAATAGCGGGAGGCAGCTACGAGCAGTACTTC CASSSIAGGSYEQYF
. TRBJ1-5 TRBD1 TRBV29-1 TGCAGCGTTGGGACAGGGGGCGGCAATCAGCCCCAGCATTTT CSVGTGGGNQPQHF
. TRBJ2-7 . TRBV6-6 TGTGCCAGCGGTAGGGTCCCTTCGGACGAGCAGTACTTC CASGRVPSDEQYF
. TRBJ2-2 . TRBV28 TGTGCCAGCAGCTATCACAGGGTACCGAACACCGGGGAGCTGTTTTTT CASSYHRVPNTGELFF
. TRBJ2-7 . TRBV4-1 TGCGCCAGCAGCCAAGGGGGAACTAGAATCGACGAGCAGTACTTC CASSQGGTRIDEQYF
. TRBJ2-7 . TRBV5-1 TGCGCCAGCAGCTTGGAGTCGTACGCCGGGTACTACGAGCAGTACTTC CASSLESYAGYYEQYF
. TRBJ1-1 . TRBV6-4 TGTGCCAGCAGTGCACAGGGAGGCACTGAAGCTTTCTTT CASSAQGGTEAFF
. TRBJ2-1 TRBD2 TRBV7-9 TGTGCCAGCAGGGGACTAGCGGGAGCCAACTCCTACAATGAGCAGTTCTTC CASRGLAGANSYNEQFF
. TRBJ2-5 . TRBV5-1 TGCGCCAGCAGCTTGTATAGAATTTGGGAGACCCAGTACTTC CASSLYRIWETQYF
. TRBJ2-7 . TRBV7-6 TGTGCCAGCAGCTTAGCCCCCGGGACATCCTACGAGCAGTACTTC CASSLAPGTSYEQYF
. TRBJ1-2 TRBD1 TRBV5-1 TGCGCCAGCAGCTTGGGGGACAGGGCCTATGGCTACACCTTC CASSLGDRAYGYTF
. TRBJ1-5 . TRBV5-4 TGTGCCAGCAGCCCCACCCCGGGTTCGCTCCCCCAGCATTTT CASSPTPGSLPQHF
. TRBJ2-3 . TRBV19 TGTGCCAGTAGTATAGGCCGACAGTCTAGCACAGATACGCAGTATTTT CASSIGRQSSTDTQYF
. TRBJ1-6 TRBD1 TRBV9 TGTGCCAGCAGCGGGCGGGACAGGGGTTCACCCCTCCACTTT CASSGRDRGSPLHF
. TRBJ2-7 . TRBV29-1 TGCAGCGCTGGGGCGGAAGAGCAGTACTTC CSAGAEEQYF
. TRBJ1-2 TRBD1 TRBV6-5 TGTGCCAGCAGTTCAGGGGGCTATGGCTACACCTTC CASSSGGYGYTF
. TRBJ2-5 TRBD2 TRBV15 TGTGCCACCAGCAAGGAGAAAGGGGGTAGGCGGGAGGCTCAAGAGACCCAGTACTTC CATSKEKGGRREAQETQYF
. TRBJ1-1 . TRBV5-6 TGTGCCAGCAGCCTGGGATTCGGGGCGAACACTGAAGCTTTCTTT CASSLGFGANTEAFF
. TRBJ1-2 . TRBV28 TGTGCCAGCAGTCCGACCCTTAACTATGGCTACACCTTC CASSPTLNYGYTF
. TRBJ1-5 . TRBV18 TGTGCCAGCTCACCATACAACAGACAGCCCCAGCATTTT CASSPYNRQPQHF
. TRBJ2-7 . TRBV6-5 TGTGCCAGCAGCCAGTATTTGGGGGAGCAGTACTTC CASSQYLGEQYF
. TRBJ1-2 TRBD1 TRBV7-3 TGTGCCAGCAGCGCCGGACAGGGGGCCTATGGCTACACCTTC CASSAGQGAYGYTF
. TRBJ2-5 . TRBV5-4 TGTGCCAGCAGCAGGACAGTGTACCAAGAGACCCAGTACTTC CASSRTVYQETQYF